These 19 T cell receptor beta chains share one sample of origin, sequenced in a study of glioma-infiltrating T cells. Amplification of TCR alpha and beta CDR3 regions from RNA used iRepertoire nested multiplex PCR. TCRdb re-called the multiplex PCR reads with MiXCR, one entry per CDR3 protein. The table includes fewer than 200,000 distinct CDR3 sequences, around 32% detected once. The sample taken for sequencing was glioma tissue, nonneoplastic brain tissue, or PBMCs (not recorded which). These receptors were obtained from a human donor with low-grade glioma or glioblastoma, undergoing nonglioma brain surgery, or in good health (not recorded which).

This clonotype was seen ten or more times. The DNA for the CDR3 is TGCGCCAGCAGCCAAGACGGCAGGGGCGAGGAGCAGTACTTC. It encodes CASSQDGRGEEQYF. The chain is built from TRBV4-3 and TRBJ2-7; D may be TRBD1 (6 bases). Per germline, CDR1 LGHNA and CDR2 YSLEER. V was trimmed by 0 bases and J by 7 bases, leaving 13 bases between them. This CDR3 region has 14 residues.

The J gene is TRBJ2-7, the V gene TRBV20-1; weak D call: TRBD2 (7 bases). The CDR3 totals 15 residues. The V end lost 5 bases, the J end lost 3 bases, and 20 bases lay between the germline ends. CDR1 is DFQATT and CDR2 is SNEGSKA in the germline V gene (reference sequence). CDR3 sequence reads: CSAGGGLAEDYEQYF. The CDR3 DNA follows: TGCAGTGCTGGAGGGGGGCTAGCGGAGGACTACGAGCAGTACTTC.

This clonotype was counted at least ten times. In nucleotides, the CDR3 is TGCGCCAGCAGCCAAGACGCTGCAAGGACGAACACTGAAGCTTTCTTT. Protein sequence: CASSQDAARTNTEAFF. The gene calls are TRBV4-3 and TRBJ1-1; no firm D call. V lost 0 bases and J lost 1, with 12 bases in between. CDR1 and CDR2 from the germline V gene are LGHNA and YSLEER. The CDR3 runs to 16 residues.

This clonotype was seen just once. A read error may explain this, as a much larger clone is one base away. The V call is TRBV18, the J call TRBJ1-2; D remains ambiguous. This CDR3 is 13 amino acids long. The germline V gene encodes CDR1 KGHSH and CDR2 LQKENI. This CDR3 is CASPPDQRDGYTF. The CDR3 DNA reads as TGTGCCAGCCCACCGGATCAGCGGGATGGCTACACCTTC.

As to this clonotype: Just one base apart from a much larger clone, this may be a read error. The chain links TRBV7-3 to TRBJ2-3; tentatively, D is TRBD2 (5 bases). This CDR3 spans 15 amino acids. Per germline, CDR1 SGHTA and CDR2 FQGTGA. The DNA for the CDR3 is TGTGCCAGCAGCGTGACCGGGATAAACGGAGATACGAAGTATTTT. This gives the protein CASSVTGINGDTKYF. Full variable domain (remainder filled in from reference TRBV7-3 and TRBJ2-3): GAGVSQTPSNKVTEKGKYVELRCDPISGHTALYWYRQSLGQGPEFLIYFQGTGAADDSGLPNDRFFAVRPEGSVSTLKIQRTERGDSAVYLCASSVTGINGDTKYFGPGTRLTVL.

Turning to this clonotype: At one boundary the junction diverges from the germline segment, which might be a read error. The V and J genes are TRBV4-2 and TRBJ2-1, with 8 nucleotides matching TRBD2. The CDR3 sequence is 18 residues long. The germline V gene encodes CDR1 LGHNA and CDR2 YNFKEQ. CDR3 DNA sequence: TGTGCCAGCAACCAATCCGGGGGACTAGAAATCCCGTCAATTGAGCAGTTCTTC. Translated: CASNQSGGLEIPSIEQFF.

This clonotype appeared many times. V is TRBV6-2 or TRBV6-3 and J is TRBJ2-5; no clear D gene. Trimming took 3 bases from V and 1 from J, leaving 6 bases between them. This CDR3 has 13 amino acids. Per germline, CDR1 MNHEY and CDR2 SVGEGT. CDR3 DNA sequence: TGTGCCAGCAGTTATTTGTCCCAAGAGACCCAGTACTTC. Translating it yields CASSYLSQETQYF.

This clonotype was observed at least ten times. The genes are TRBV20-1 and TRBJ2-1; the match to TRBD2 covers 8 bases. Germline V gene lookup returns CDR1 DFQATT and CDR2 SNEGSKA (reference sequence). The length of the CDR3 is 19 residues. V dropped 5 bases and J dropped 4; count of bases not matched to a gene: 22. The CDR3 loop reads CSARLPGTRRWGRYNEQFF. The CDR3 nucleotides are TGCAGTGCTCGATTACCCGGGACTAGGAGATGGGGCCGTTACAATGAGCAGTTCTTC.

This rearrangement joins TRBV5-6 to TRBJ2-7; D perhaps matches TRBD1 (6 bases). Germline CDR1 and CDR2: SGHDT and YYEEEE. Trimming pared 1 base from V and 7 bases from J, leaving 12 bases between. The CDR3 spans 13 residues. The CDR3 DNA follows: TGTGCCAGCAGCTTGATCAGGGGTGGTGAGCAGTACTTC. Translated, it gives CASSLIRGGEQYF.

This clonotype appeared a single time. The chain links TRBV27 to TRBJ2-5, with unresolved D. CDR3 size: 13 residues. Trimming cost V 6 bases and J 4 bases, with 12 bases left between them. Germline CDR1 is MNHEY and CDR2 is SMNVEV (reference sequence). The CDR3 here is CASSHLSTETQYF. For the CDR3, the DNA is TGTGCCAGCAGCCACCTCAGCACAGAGACCCAGTACTTC.

About this clonotype itself: Relative to the germline gene, one junction end is altered; a read error may explain this. The rearrangement links TRBV27 to TRBJ2-7; D is ambiguous. CDR1 is MNHEY, CDR2 SMNVEV, per germline (reference sequence). The CDR3 is 12 amino acids. CDR3 sequence reads: CASSPLSYEQHF. As DNA, the CDR3 is TGTGCCAGCAGTCCGCTCTCCTACGAGCAGCACTTT.

As concerns this clonotype: Just one base apart from a much larger clone, this may be a read error. Written as DNA, the CDR3 is TGCGCCAGCAGCCAAGATGGAACCACCAATGGGCAGTTCTTC. It translates to CASSQDGTTNGQFF. V is TRBV4-1 and J is TRBJ2-1; D is unresolved. This CDR3 contains 14 residues. Germline V CDR1 and CDR2: MGHRA, YSYEKL.

The chain combines TRBV20-1 with TRBJ2-1; 10 bases align to TRBD2. V was clipped by 7 bases and J by 9 bases; unmatched bases: 18. From germline, CDR1 is DFQATT and CDR2 SNEGSKA (reference sequence). CDR3 size: 16 residues. CDR3 nucleotides: TGCAGTGATAGGGTTGCTACGGGACTAGCGACCAGTGAGCAGTTCTTC. Residues: CSDRVATGLATSEQFF.

This clonotype was detected ten times or more. The chain couples TRBV5-5 to TRBJ2-7; D possibly corresponds to TRBD1 (6 bases). Between the trimmed V and J ends, which lost 2 bases and 5 bases, there was a span of 11 bases. The CDR3 spans 13 residues. Germline V gives CDR1 SGHKS, CDR2 YYEKEE (reference sequence). DNA for the CDR3: TGTGCCAGCAGCTTTCAGGGGCTGAACGAGCAGTACTTC. Translating it yields CASSFQGLNEQYF.

This clonotype appeared many times. The rearrangement uses TRBV6-2 or TRBV6-3 and TRBJ2-7; D uncertain. With 2 bases removed from V and 2 bases from J, the gap between germline ends came to 13 bases. CDR3 length equals 15 residues. Germline V CDR1 and CDR2: MNHEY, SVGEGT. The CDR3 sequence: CASSYGQWDTYEQYF. The CDR3 region has the DNA TGTGCCAGCAGTTACGGGCAATGGGATACCTACGAGCAGTACTTC.

This clonotype was seen a few times. The V call is TRBV5-1, the J call TRBJ2-4; D is possibly TRBD1 (5 bases). With 4 bases removed from V and 3 bases from J, the gap between germline ends came to 17 bases. The CDR3 is 16 residues long. In germline, CDR1 is SGHRS, CDR2 YFSETQ. The CDR3 DNA reads as TGCGCCAGCAGCACCGACCCGGAGCAGGGCAAAAACATTCAGTACTTC. Protein: CASSTDPEQGKNIQYF.

This clonotype was detected once. The DNA for the CDR3 is TGTGCCGCCGCCCCCGGGACACAACAGTACGAGCAGTTCTTC. Translating it yields CAAAPGTQQYEQFF. The V call is TRBV6-2 or TRBV6-3, the J call TRBJ2-1, with TRBD1 as a possible D gene (6 bases). Per germline, CDR1 MNHEY and CDR2 SVGEGT. V lost 11 bases and J 10 bases, leaving 24 bases between the germline ends. The CDR3 extends over 14 amino acids.

This clonotype was seen at least ten times. The J gene is TRBJ2-7, the V gene TRBV20-1, with D unclear. The CDR3 runs to 13 residues. Germline V gives CDR1 DFQATT, CDR2 SNEGSKA (reference sequence). The V end was cut by 4 bases, the J end by 1 base, with 11 bases between. DNA of the CDR3: TGCAGTGCTAAAAGGGCCTCTTCCTACGAGCAGTACTTC. It is translated as CSAKRASSYEQYF.

At least ten counts were recorded for this clonotype. The rearrangement uses TRBV20-1 and TRBJ1-1; 8 bases map to TRBD1. Germline CDR1 and CDR2: DFQATT and SNEGSKA (reference sequence). The CDR3 is made up of 14 amino acids. Trimming at V came to 3 bases and at J to 4 bases, leaving 7 bases not matched to a gene. CDR3 DNA: TGCAGTGCTAGGGACCCCAGGGGGCTCACTGAAGCTTTCTTT. Its translation: CSARDPRGLTEAFF.